Below, 31 T cell receptor beta chains from the same sample are listed, as sequenced in a study of T cell responses to AZD1222 COVID-19 vaccine. Profiled with immunoSEQ multiplex PCR; TCRdb holds only in-frame clones, not every one. The sample lists some 130,000 clones; approximately 90% were seen once. Here the sequenced sample was peripheral blood, taken on day 0 of AZD1222 vaccination. These receptors were collected from an adult in good health.

The rearrangement joins TRBV5-1 to TRBJ2-1, with 9 bases matching TRBD2. Per the germline V gene, CDR1 is SGHRS and CDR2 is YFSETQ. J gave up 10 bases and V 1 base, and 9 bases lay outside the gene matches. This CDR3 is built from 15 residues. The CDR3: CASSLTRGGAGEQFF. The DNA for the CDR3 is TGCGCCAGCAGCTTGACTCGCGGGGGGGCCGGGGAGCAGTTCTTC. Together with reference TRBV5-1 and TRBJ2-1, the CDR3 gives the full variable domain: KAGVTQTPRYLIKTRGQQVTLSCSPISGHRSVSWYQQTPGQGLQFLFEYFSETQRNKGNFPGRFSGRQFSNSRSEMNVSTLELGDSALYLCASSLTRGGAGEQFFGPGTRLTVL.

This rearrangement joins TRBV7-2 to TRBJ2-7; 8 nucleotides align to TRBD1. Germline V lookup: CDR1 SGHTA, CDR2 FQGNSA. V trimming: 4 bases; J trimming: 7 bases; junction bases outside the gene matches: 9. This CDR3 is 14 amino acids long. CDR3 in amino acids: CASSSGQGTLEQYF. The DNA for the CDR3 is TGTGCCAGCAGCTCAGGACAGGGTACGTTGGAGCAGTACTTC.

The V call is TRBV19, the J call TRBJ1-4, with 7 nucleotides matching TRBD1. After removal of 6 bases from V and 7 bases from J, the junction contained 8 bases not matched to a gene. This CDR3 has 14 residues. Germline loops: CDR1 LNHDA, CDR2 SQIVND (reference sequence). CDR3 loop: CASSYRGGAEKLFF. DNA of the CDR3: TGTGCCAGTAGCTACAGGGGAGGAGCTGAAAAACTGTTTTTT. The entire variable domain, with the rest obtained from reference TRBV19 and TRBJ1-4, is as follows: DGGITQSPKYLFRKEGQNVTLSCEQNLNHDAMYWYRQDPGQGLRLIYYSQIVNDFQKGDIAEGYSVSREKKESFPLTVTSAQKNPTAFYLCASSYRGGAEKLFFGSGTQLSVL.

This clone was observed a few times. The rearrangement uses TRBV7-3 and TRBJ2-7; D unclear. V was cut by 5 bases and J by 6 bases, with 14 bases left in between. The CDR3 extends over 13 amino acids. Germline lookup yields CDR1 SGHTA and CDR2 FQGTGA. CDR3 in DNA: TGTGCCAGCAGCCTCGGGCCTCAACGCGAGCAGTACTTC. It specifies CASSLGPQREQYF.

In the case of this clone: The sample carries other DNA sequences with the same CDR3. This chain joins TRBV5-1 and TRBJ1-1, with D tentatively TRBD1 (5 bases). Germline V lookup: CDR1 SGHRS, CDR2 YFSETQ. The CDR3 spans 14 residues. V lost 0 bases and J 1 base, leaving 7 bases between the germline ends. CDR3: CASSLDGANTEAFF. The CDR3 nucleotides are TGCGCCAGCAGCTTGGATGGGGCGAACACTGAAGCTTTCTTT.

The J gene is TRBJ1-1, the V gene TRBV30; unclear D gene. Germline V gives CDR1 GTSNPN, CDR2 SVGIG (reference sequence). This CDR3 region has 13 residues. Trimming removed 1 base at V and 1 base at J, with 7 bases between. CDR3 bases: TGTGCCTGGAGTGGGCAGACGAACACTGAAGCTTTCTTT. The encoded protein is CAWSGQTNTEAFF.

This chain joins TRBV7-9 and TRBJ1-2; a possible D gene is TRBD1 (6 bases). Trimming pared 7 bases from V and 5 bases from J, leaving 14 bases between. Germline CDR1 SEHNR, CDR2 FQNEAQ (reference sequence). CDR3 length equals 13 residues. The CDR3 sequence: CASTQQGFYGYTF. CDR3 sequence (DNA): TGTGCCAGCACCCAACAGGGTTTTTATGGCTACACCTTC.

The genes are TRBV5-6 and TRBJ1-1; 7 bases agree with TRBD1. With 3 bases clipped from V and 5 bases from J, the junction kept 10 bases outside the gene matches. Per germline, CDR1 SGHDT and CDR2 YYEEEE. The CDR3 sequence is 15 residues long. CDR3 sequence reads: CASSSSPGTVTEAFF. CDR3 sequence (DNA): TGTGCCAGCAGCTCCAGTCCCGGGACAGTAACTGAAGCTTTCTTT.

The chain links TRBV7-9 to TRBJ2-1; D is unclear. V was pared by 5 bases and J by 4 bases, with 6 bases between. CDR3 size: 12 residues. Germline V CDR1 and CDR2: SEHNR, FQNEAQ (reference sequence). The chain's CDR3 is CASSNRYNEQFF. The CDR3 DNA follows: TGTGCCAGCAGCAACAGATACAATGAGCAGTTCTTC. Together with reference TRBV7-9 and TRBJ2-1, the CDR3 gives the full variable domain: DTGVSQNPRHKITKRGQNVTFRCDPISEHNRLYWYRQTLGQGPEFLTYFQNEAQLEKSRLLSDRFSAERPKGSFSTLEIQRTEQGDSAMYLCASSNRYNEQFFGPGTRLTVL.

The V and J genes are TRBV24-1 and TRBJ2-3; 9 bases match TRBD2. Per germline, CDR1 KGHDR and CDR2 SFDVKD. The CDR3 runs 19 residues. After removal of 3 bases from V and 6 bases from J, the junction contained 18 bases not matched to a gene. CDR3 nucleotides: TGTGCCACCAGTGATCGGAGGCGGGACTTAGCGGGAGACCACGATACGCAGTATTTT. Its translation: CATSDRRRDLAGDHDTQYF.

In its sample, this clone was seen a few times. The chain links TRBV27 to TRBJ2-7; 9 bases fit TRBD1. The germline V gene encodes CDR1 MNHEY and CDR2 SMNVEV (reference sequence). The CDR3 covers 15 residues. J gave up 3 bases and V 7 bases, and 10 bases lay outside the gene matches. In DNA form, the CDR3 reads TGTGCCAGCACCGATCGCATGGGACAGGGCTACGAGCAGTACTTC. This gives the protein CASTDRMGQGYEQYF.

The V call is TRBV3-1 (or the pseudogene TRBV3-2), the J call TRBJ1-1; D not certain. Germline V gives CDR1 LGHDT, CDR2 YNNKEL (reference sequence). The V end lost 2 bases, the J end lost 6 bases, and 19 bases lay between the germline ends. The CDR3 sequence is 16 residues long. The CDR3 sequence is CASSQLPPRGAAEAFF. The DNA for the CDR3 is TGTGCCAGCAGCCAACTCCCACCACGGGGAGCGGCTGAAGCTTTCTTT.

The chain couples TRBV7-9 to TRBJ1-5; 10 bases match TRBD1. V was pared by 3 bases and J by 2 bases, with 7 bases of the junction left unmatched. In germline, CDR1 is SEHNR, CDR2 FQNEAQ (reference sequence). The length of the CDR3 is 17 residues. CDR3 nucleotides: TGTGCCAGCAGCTTCAGCTCCGGGACAGGGGGCAATCAGCCCCAGCATTTT. Encoded protein: CASSFSSGTGGNQPQHF.

V is TRBV11-2 and J is TRBJ1-2, with D maybe TRBD1 (6 bases). The V gene's germline CDR1 is SGHAT and CDR2 FQNNGV. V lost 3 bases to trimming and J lost 0 bases, with 11 bases between them. The length of the CDR3 is 15 residues. CDR3 DNA: TGTGCCAGCAGCTTGGACAGACTACCTAACTATGGCTACACCTTC. Its protein is CASSLDRLPNYGYTF.

The chain combines TRBV6-5 with TRBJ1-6, with D uncertain. Germline V gene sequence: CDR1 MNHEY, CDR2 SVGAGI. The CDR3 is 14 residues long. V was clipped by 4 bases and J by 9 bases, with 13 bases between them. CDR3 DNA: TGTGCCAGCAGTTTAGGGAGGCTTAGTTCACCCCTCCACTTT. This translates into CASSLGRLSSPLHF.

This chain links TRBV2 with TRBJ1-5; 7 nucleotides agree with TRBD1. CDR3 length equals 14 residues. The trim removed 6 bases at V and 7 bases at J, leaving 9 bases unmatched. The germline V gene has CDR1 SNHLY and CDR2 FYNNEI. The DNA of the CDR3 is TGTGCCAGCAGGCCCGACAGGGTCGGGCAGCCCCAGCATTTT. Its protein is CASRPDRVGQPQHF.

The chain employs TRBV6-4 and TRBJ2-2; 10 nucleotides align to TRBD2. The V segment lost 7 bases and the J segment 5 bases; nucleotides outside the gene matches: 7. Per the germline V gene, CDR1 is MRHNA and CDR2 is SNTAGT. The CDR3 extends over 15 amino acids. The CDR3 sequence: CASISGRPGTGELFF. As DNA, the CDR3 is TGTGCCAGCATTAGCGGGAGGCCGGGGACCGGGGAGCTGTTTTTT.

The rearrangement joins TRBV2 to TRBJ2-1; 14 nucleotides match TRBD2. Trimming at V came to 8 bases and at J to 10 bases, leaving 4 bases not matched to a gene. The CDR3 runs 13 residues. Germline V gives CDR1 SNHLY, CDR2 FYNNEI. The chain's CDR3 is CASEGLAGAEQFF. The CDR3 coding sequence is TGTGCCAGCGAGGGACTAGCGGGGGCAGAGCAGTTCTTC.

The V call is TRBV27, the J call TRBJ1-2; no clear D. CDR1 and CDR2 from the germline V gene are MNHEY and SMNVEV (reference sequence). V was pared by 4 bases and J by 0 bases, with 9 bases between. CDR3 length equals 14 residues. The CDR3 loop is CASSYGGPNYGYTF. The CDR3 bases are TGTGCCAGCAGTTACGGAGGACCTAACTATGGCTACACCTTC.

The gene calls are TRBV6-5 and TRBJ1-5; D call uncertain. The V gene's germline CDR1 is MNHEY and CDR2 SVGAGI. The ends were cut back, 7 bases at V and 3 bases at J, with 16 bases in the middle. There are 15 residues in the CDR3. The CDR3: CASKFEGQYNQPQHF. The DNA of the CDR3 is TGTGCCAGCAAATTTGAAGGGCAGTACAATCAGCCCCAGCATTTT.

V usage is TRBV29-1 and J usage is TRBJ2-2, with 10 bases matching TRBD1. With V trimmed by 5 bases and J by 7 bases, 13 bases remained unmatched. The CDR3 is 16 amino acids. CDR1 is SQVTM, CDR2 ANQGSEA, per germline. The chain's CDR3 is CSVPGTGVPLNGELFF. CDR3 coding DNA: TGCAGCGTTCCCGGGACAGGGGTCCCCCTTAACGGGGAGCTGTTTTTT.

V gene TRBV7-8 combines with J gene TRBJ1-5, with D uncertain. The CDR3 has 15 amino acids. Trimming took 2 bases from V and 5 from J, leaving 13 bases between them. From germline, CDR1 is SGHVS and CDR2 FQNEAQ. The CDR3: CASSLYLFTDQPQHF. CDR3 DNA sequence: TGTGCCAGCAGCTTATACCTCTTCACAGATCAGCCCCAGCATTTT. Filled out from reference TRBV7-8 and TRBJ1-5, the complete variable domain reads GAGVSQSPRYKVAKRGQDVALRCDPISGHVSLFWYQQALGQGPEFLTYFQNEAQLDKSGLPSDRFFAERPEGSVSTLKIQRTQQEDSAVYLCASSLYLFTDQPQHFGDGTRLSIL.

V and J are TRBV5-1 and TRBJ1-4, with 10 bases matching TRBD1. Germline loops: CDR1 SGHRS, CDR2 YFSETQ. V lost 4 bases, J lost 8 bases, and 8 bases stayed unmatched. The CDR3 runs to 15 residues. CDR3 in amino acids: CASSTETGGAEKLFF. The CDR3 nucleotides read TGCGCCAGCAGCACAGAGACAGGGGGCGCAGAAAAACTGTTTTTT. The full variable domain, in which reference TRBV5-1 and TRBJ1-4 provide the parts outside the CDR3, is KAGVTQTPRYLIKTRGQQVTLSCSPISGHRSVSWYQQTPGQGLQFLFEYFSETQRNKGNFPGRFSGRQFSNSRSEMNVSTLELGDSALYLCASSTETGGAEKLFFGSGTQLSVL.

V is TRBV3-1 (or the pseudogene TRBV3-2) and J is TRBJ1-6, with no clear D. Trimming left V 4 bases short and J 8 bases short, with 18 bases between. CDR1 is LGHDT, CDR2 YNNKEL, per germline (reference sequence). This CDR3 has 16 residues. CDR3 sequence: CASSPTSRMSYSPLHF. DNA for the CDR3: TGTGCCAGCAGCCCGACCTCCCGGATGTCGTATTCACCCCTCCACTTT.

The rearrangement joins TRBV9 to TRBJ2-3; D gene unclear. The CDR3 sequence is 14 residues long. The V end was cut by 0 bases, the J end by 1 base, with 6 bases between. CDR1 and CDR2 from the germline V gene are SGDLS and YYNGEE. The CDR3 bases are TGTGCCAGCAGCGTAGGTACAGGCACAGATACGCAGTATTTT. This gives the protein CASSVGTGTDTQYF.

The V gene is TRBV14, the J gene TRBJ1-2; a weak D match, TRBD1 (5 bases). Per the germline V gene, CDR1 is SGHDN and CDR2 is FVKESK. This CDR3 contains 16 residues. V lost 0 bases to trimming and J lost 4 bases, with 15 bases between them. The DNA of the CDR3 is TGTGCCAGCAGCCAAGATCACATCCCAGGGAGCTATGGCTACACCTTC. This gives the protein CASSQDHIPGSYGYTF.

The chain joins TRBV9 to TRBJ1-1; D gene ambiguous. V lost 0 bases and J 4 bases, leaving 13 bases between the germline ends. CDR3 length: 15 residues. Germline CDR1 reads SGDLS; CDR2 reads YYNGEE. CDR3 sequence reads: CASSVGYVGSTEAFF. CDR3 sequence (DNA): TGTGCCAGCAGCGTAGGATATGTCGGGAGCACTGAAGCTTTCTTT.

The chain links TRBV28 to TRBJ1-1; D remains ambiguous. Germline V gives CDR1 MDHEN, CDR2 SYDVKM. With 3 bases removed from V and 3 bases from J, the gap between germline ends came to 11 bases. The CDR3 consists of 14 residues. For the CDR3, the DNA is TGTGCCAGCAGTTTCCGTCATTGGTACACTGAAGCTTTCTTT. Translation: CASSFRHWYTEAFF.

The chain is built from TRBV10-2 and TRBJ1-1, with 11 bases aligning to TRBD1. V was clipped by 5 bases and J by 5 bases; unmatched bases: 7. CDR3 length: 15 amino acids. CDR1 WSHSY and CDR2 SAAADI come from the germline V gene. This CDR3 is CASSPTGTGGTEAFF. The CDR3 DNA reads TGCGCCAGCAGTCCTACTGGGACAGGGGGTACTGAAGCTTTCTTT.

The rearrangement joins TRBV20-1 to TRBJ1-3, with D hard to call. Germline V lookup: CDR1 DFQATT, CDR2 SNEGSKA (reference sequence). The V gene lost 3 bases and the J gene lost 8 bases, with 20 bases spanning the gap. This CDR3 contains 15 residues. In nucleotides, the CDR3 is TGCAGTGCTAGTAGATCGAGGCTCCAAAGGGACACCATATATTTT. This gives the protein CSASRSRLQRDTIYF.

The CDR3 bases are TGTGCCAGCGGGGAGGCCCCAATTCAAGAGACCCAGTACTTC. This translates into CASGEAPIQETQYF. The rearrangement links TRBV7-9 to TRBJ2-5; the D gene is possibly TRBD2 (6 bases). Trimming removed 8 bases at V and 2 bases at J, with 15 bases between. CDR1 SEHNR and CDR2 FQNEAQ come from the germline V gene (reference sequence). This CDR3 region has 14 residues.